Listed below are T cell receptor beta chains from one sample, sequenced in a study of T cell responses to AZD1222 COVID-19 vaccine. The repertoire was sequenced with immunoSEQ multiplex PCR; TCRdb's copy has only in-frame clones and lacks some. In the table there are approximately 220,000 clones, more than 85% of which are singletons. This material consisted of peripheral blood, taken on day 0 of MenACWY control vaccination. These receptors all stem from an adult in good health. Both conserved end residues are part of each CDR3. The D gene is left open where the match is weak. Size is stated for part of the rows, as once, few or many counts, or as a class when the clone is expanded.

j_call: TRBJ1-2
d_call: TRBD1
clone_size: .
v_call: TRBV28
cdr3_aa: CASSPGTGVNYGYTF
cdr3_nt: TGTGCCAGCAGTCCCGGGACAGGGGTTAACTATGGCTACACCTTC

j_call: TRBJ2-5
d_call: TRBD1
clone_size: .
v_call: TRBV9
cdr3_aa: CASSASDRRRETQYF
cdr3_nt: TGTGCCAGCAGCGCGTCGGACAGGAGAAGAGAGACCCAGTACTTC

j_call: TRBJ1-5
d_call: .
clone_size: few
v_call: TRBV6-5
cdr3_aa: CASSTGTVGVQPQHF
cdr3_nt: TGTGCCAGCAGCACCGGGACGGTCGGCGTTCAGCCCCAGCATTTT

j_call: TRBJ2-4
d_call: .
clone_size: once
v_call: TRBV2
cdr3_aa: CASSVVNIQYF
cdr3_nt: TGTGCCAGCAGCGTTGTTAACATTCAGTACTTC

j_call: TRBJ1-2
d_call: .
clone_size: .
v_call: TRBV7-2
cdr3_aa: CASSLVSVANYGYTF
cdr3_nt: TGTGCCAGCAGCTTAGTGAGCGTGGCTAACTATGGCTACACCTTC

j_call: TRBJ2-7
d_call: .
clone_size: .
v_call: TRBV5-1
cdr3_aa: CASSLGRISYEQYF
cdr3_nt: TGCGCCAGCAGCTTGGGGCGGATCTCCTACGAGCAGTACTTC

j_call: TRBJ2-7
d_call: .
clone_size: .
v_call: TRBV28
cdr3_aa: CASSFGGQGSYEQYF
cdr3_nt: TGTGCCAGCAGTTTCGGGGGCCAAGGATCCTACGAGCAGTACTTC

j_call: TRBJ1-5
d_call: .
clone_size: .
v_call: TRBV12-5
cdr3_aa: CASGSRRDQPQHF
cdr3_nt: TGTGCTAGTGGTTCCCGAAGGGATCAGCCCCAGCATTTT

j_call: TRBJ2-3
d_call: TRBD1
clone_size: once
v_call: TRBV5-1
cdr3_aa: CASSRTGAGTTDTQYF
cdr3_nt: TGCGCCAGCAGCCGGACAGGGGCAGGTACAACAGATACGCAGTATTTT

j_call: TRBJ2-7
d_call: TRBD2
clone_size: .
v_call: TRBV5-1
cdr3_aa: CASSLRAGGSYEQYF
cdr3_nt: TGCGCCAGCAGCCTCCGGGCGGGGGGCTCCTACGAGCAGTACTTC

j_call: TRBJ2-5
d_call: TRBD2
clone_size: .
v_call: TRBV7-2
cdr3_aa: CASSLRRGAQETQYF
cdr3_nt: TGTGCCAGCAGCTTACGGCGGGGGGCCCAAGAGACCCAGTACTTC

j_call: TRBJ2-4
d_call: .
clone_size: .
v_call: TRBV5-5
cdr3_aa: CASSPGEEAKNIQYF
cdr3_nt: TGTGCCAGCAGCCCGGGGGAGGAGGCCAAAAACATTCAGTACTTC

j_call: TRBJ1-1
d_call: TRBD1
clone_size: .
v_call: TRBV18
cdr3_aa: CASSLSTGGGGTEAFF
cdr3_nt: TGTGCCAGCTCACTATCGACAGGGGGCGGTGGCACTGAAGCTTTCTTT

j_call: TRBJ1-6
d_call: TRBD1
clone_size: .
v_call: TRBV6-2/TRBV6-3
cdr3_aa: CASSRGTGHGSPLHF
cdr3_nt: TGTGCCAGCAGCCGCGGGACAGGCCATGGATCACCCCTCCACTTT

j_call: TRBJ1-6
d_call: TRBD1
clone_size: .
v_call: TRBV7-2
cdr3_aa: CASSPPGQSLSYNSPLHF
cdr3_nt: TGTGCCAGCAGCCCCCCGGGACAGAGTCTTAGCTATAATTCACCCCTCCACTTT

j_call: TRBJ2-2
d_call: .
clone_size: .
v_call: TRBV15
cdr3_aa: CATSRDKNSKANTGELFF
cdr3_nt: TGTGCCACCAGCAGAGATAAGAACAGTAAGGCGAACACCGGGGAGCTGTTTTTT

j_call: TRBJ2-7
d_call: .
clone_size: few
v_call: TRBV29-1
cdr3_aa: CSVRNRPYEQYF
cdr3_nt: TGCAGCGTTCGGAACCGACCCTACGAGCAGTACTTC

j_call: TRBJ1-4
d_call: .
clone_size: .
v_call: TRBV30
cdr3_aa: CAWSPGTFLTTNEKLFF
cdr3_nt: TGTGCCTGGAGTCCCGGGACATTCCTAACAACTAATGAAAAACTGTTTTTT

j_call: TRBJ2-7
d_call: .
clone_size: .
v_call: TRBV30
cdr3_aa: CAWSVGGSYEQYF
cdr3_nt: TGTGCCTGGAGTGTCGGGGGCTCCTACGAGCAGTACTTC

j_call: TRBJ1-5
d_call: .
clone_size: .
v_call: TRBV28
cdr3_aa: CASSSLVPQHF
cdr3_nt: TGTGCCAGCAGTTCCTTAGTGCCCCAGCATTTT

j_call: TRBJ1-4
d_call: .
clone_size: .
v_call: TRBV4-2
cdr3_aa: CASSPEHWEKLFF
cdr3_nt: TGTGCCAGCAGCCCTGAGCACTGGGAAAAACTGTTTTTT

j_call: TRBJ1-4
d_call: TRBD1
clone_size: .
v_call: TRBV19
cdr3_aa: CASSISGGKLFF
cdr3_nt: TGTGCCAGTAGTATCTCAGGGGGAAAACTGTTTTTT

j_call: TRBJ1-3
d_call: TRBD1
clone_size: .
v_call: TRBV6-6
cdr3_aa: CASILGTGGGGNTIYF
cdr3_nt: TGTGCCAGCATTTTAGGGACAGGGGGGGGCGGAAACACCATATATTTT

j_call: TRBJ1-2
d_call: .
clone_size: .
v_call: TRBV28
cdr3_aa: CASSFGSGDRGYTF
cdr3_nt: TGTGCCAGCAGTTTTGGGTCAGGGGATAGAGGCTACACCTTC

j_call: TRBJ1-3
d_call: .
clone_size: .
v_call: TRBV2
cdr3_aa: CASREGGSGNTIYF
cdr3_nt: TGTGCCAGCCGGGAGGGTGGCTCTGGAAACACCATATATTTT

j_call: TRBJ1-4
d_call: .
clone_size: few
v_call: TRBV27
cdr3_aa: CASRLPGNEKLFF
cdr3_nt: TGTGCCAGCCGCCTTCCGGGTAATGAAAAACTGTTTTTT

j_call: TRBJ2-7
d_call: .
clone_size: .
v_call: TRBV4-1
cdr3_aa: CASSASAMGLLDYEQYF
cdr3_nt: TGCGCCAGCAGCGCGTCGGCCATGGGACTCTTAGACTACGAGCAGTACTTC

j_call: TRBJ1-2
d_call: TRBD1
clone_size: .
v_call: TRBV3-1/TRBV3-2
cdr3_aa: CASSQQRQGHYGYTF
cdr3_nt: TGTGCCAGCAGCCAACAGAGACAGGGCCACTATGGCTACACCTTC

j_call: TRBJ1-2
d_call: TRBD1
clone_size: .
v_call: TRBV29-1
cdr3_aa: CSSRTGDYGYTF
cdr3_nt: TGCAGCTCAAGGACAGGGGACTATGGCTACACCTTC

j_call: TRBJ1-5
d_call: .
clone_size: .
v_call: TRBV27
cdr3_aa: CASSLWGNQPQHF
cdr3_nt: TGTGCCAGCAGTTTATGGGGGAATCAGCCCCAGCATTTT

j_call: TRBJ2-2
d_call: .
clone_size: .
v_call: TRBV28
cdr3_aa: CASKGGYTGELFF
cdr3_nt: TGTGCCAGCAAGGGGGGATACACCGGGGAGCTGTTTTTT

j_call: TRBJ1-1
d_call: .
clone_size: .
v_call: TRBV7-2
cdr3_aa: CASTKQRNTEAFF
cdr3_nt: TGTGCCAGCACCAAACAACGGAACACTGAAGCTTTCTTT

j_call: TRBJ1-4
d_call: .
clone_size: .
v_call: TRBV7-2
cdr3_aa: CASSLGSALNEKLFF
cdr3_nt: TGTGCCAGCAGCTTAGGGTCAGCGCTTAATGAAAAACTGTTTTTT

j_call: TRBJ2-6
d_call: .
clone_size: .
v_call: TRBV5-1
cdr3_aa: CASSLVGGSGANVLTF
cdr3_nt: TGCGCCAGCAGCTTGGTAGGAGGGTCTGGGGCCAACGTCCTGACTTTC

j_call: TRBJ1-2
d_call: TRBD1
clone_size: .
v_call: TRBV15
cdr3_aa: CATSRGQGAFGYGYTF
cdr3_nt: TGTGCCACCAGCAGAGGACAGGGGGCGTTTGGCTATGGCTACACCTTC

j_call: TRBJ2-2
d_call: .
clone_size: .
v_call: TRBV3-1/TRBV3-2
cdr3_aa: CASSQEFGRPTGELFF
cdr3_nt: TGTGCCAGCAGCCAAGAATTTGGCAGGCCAACCGGGGAGCTGTTTTTT

j_call: TRBJ2-6
d_call: .
clone_size: .
v_call: TRBV6-5
cdr3_aa: CASGRQQAGANVLTF
cdr3_nt: TGTGCCAGCGGGAGGCAGCAAGCTGGGGCCAACGTCCTGACTTTC

j_call: TRBJ2-1
d_call: TRBD2
clone_size: .
v_call: TRBV11-3
cdr3_aa: CASSLRSPGGPNEQFF
cdr3_nt: TGTGCCAGCAGCTTAAGGAGCCCGGGGGGACCCAATGAGCAGTTCTTC

j_call: TRBJ1-1
d_call: .
clone_size: once
v_call: TRBV18
cdr3_aa: CASSPNPPGNTEAFF
cdr3_nt: TGTGCCAGCTCACCTAATCCACCTGGGAACACTGAAGCTTTCTTT

j_call: TRBJ1-6
d_call: .
clone_size: .
v_call: TRBV5-1
cdr3_aa: CASSPWDPYNSPLHF
cdr3_nt: TGCGCCAGCAGCCCGTGGGACCCCTATAATTCACCCCTCCACTTT

j_call: TRBJ2-7
d_call: .
clone_size: .
v_call: TRBV4-1
cdr3_aa: CASSQGSGVYEQYF
cdr3_nt: TGCGCCAGCAGCCAAGGGAGCGGAGTCTACGAGCAGTACTTC

j_call: TRBJ2-7
d_call: TRBD2
clone_size: .
v_call: TRBV7-8
cdr3_aa: CASSLVVSGGYEQYF
cdr3_nt: TGTGCCAGCAGCTTAGTGGTTAGCGGGGGGTACGAGCAGTACTTC

j_call: TRBJ2-7
d_call: TRBD1
clone_size: .
v_call: TRBV11-1
cdr3_aa: CASSLAGDRGDEQYF
cdr3_nt: TGTGCCAGCAGCTTAGCGGGGGACAGGGGTGACGAGCAGTACTTC

j_call: TRBJ2-5
d_call: .
clone_size: .
v_call: TRBV5-6
cdr3_aa: CASSLAPAPQETQYF
cdr3_nt: TGTGCCAGCAGCTTGGCGCCGGCGCCCCAAGAGACCCAGTACTTC

j_call: TRBJ1-1
d_call: .
clone_size: .
v_call: TRBV27
cdr3_aa: CASSLRDGEAFF
cdr3_nt: TGTGCCAGCAGTTTAAGGGACGGAGAAGCTTTCTTT

j_call: TRBJ2-1
d_call: TRBD2
clone_size: .
v_call: TRBV4-3
cdr3_aa: CASSSPGSSGGYNEQFF
cdr3_nt: TGCGCCAGCAGCTCTCCTGGGTCTAGCGGGGGTTACAATGAGCAGTTCTTC

j_call: TRBJ1-5
d_call: .
clone_size: .
v_call: TRBV19
cdr3_aa: CASTPTVNSNQPQHF
cdr3_nt: TGTGCCAGTACCCCGACAGTAAATAGCAATCAGCCCCAGCATTTT

j_call: TRBJ2-5
d_call: TRBD1
clone_size: .
v_call: TRBV5-6
cdr3_aa: CASSLAGTVLETQYF
cdr3_nt: TGTGCCAGCAGCTTGGCCGGGACAGTCCTTGAGACCCAGTACTTC

j_call: TRBJ2-5
d_call: .
clone_size: once
v_call: TRBV10-3
cdr3_aa: CAIRGSGVQETQYF
cdr3_nt: TGTGCCATCAGGGGTAGCGGAGTTCAAGAGACCCAGTACTTC

j_call: TRBJ1-3
d_call: .
clone_size: once
v_call: TRBV5-5
cdr3_aa: CASSLRVSILSSGNTIYF
cdr3_nt: TGTGCCAGCAGCTTGCGGGTTTCGATACTGTCCTCTGGAAACACCATATATTTT

j_call: TRBJ1-1
d_call: .
clone_size: once
v_call: TRBV9
cdr3_aa: CASSVAQGRTEAFF
cdr3_nt: TGTGCCAGCAGCGTAGCGCAGGGAAGGACTGAAGCTTTCTTT

j_call: TRBJ2-7
d_call: .
clone_size: once
v_call: TRBV5-6
cdr3_aa: CASSLWYEQYF
cdr3_nt: TGTGCCAGCAGCTTATGGTACGAGCAGTACTTC

j_call: TRBJ2-7
d_call: .
clone_size: .
v_call: TRBV19
cdr3_aa: CASSPGWAVSYEQYF
cdr3_nt: TGTGCCAGTAGTCCCGGTTGGGCGGTCTCCTACGAGCAGTACTTC

j_call: TRBJ1-2
d_call: .
clone_size: .
v_call: TRBV28
cdr3_aa: CASSPTGRRSYGYTF
cdr3_nt: TGTGCCAGCAGTCCCACAGGGAGGCGGAGCTATGGCTACACCTTC

j_call: TRBJ2-2
d_call: .
clone_size: .
v_call: TRBV6-2/TRBV6-3
cdr3_aa: CASSYHGAPGSGELFF
cdr3_nt: TGTGCCAGCAGTTATCACGGGGCCCCTGGCAGCGGGGAGCTGTTTTTT

j_call: TRBJ1-4
d_call: TRBD1
clone_size: once
v_call: TRBV7-2
cdr3_aa: CASSLDRGNEKLFF
cdr3_nt: TGTGCCAGCAGCTTAGACAGGGGAAATGAAAAACTGTTTTTT

j_call: TRBJ1-1
d_call: TRBD1
clone_size: .
v_call: TRBV30
cdr3_aa: CAWMGGTGAENTEAFF
cdr3_nt: TGTGCCTGGATGGGTGGGACAGGGGCCGAGAACACTGAAGCTTTCTTT